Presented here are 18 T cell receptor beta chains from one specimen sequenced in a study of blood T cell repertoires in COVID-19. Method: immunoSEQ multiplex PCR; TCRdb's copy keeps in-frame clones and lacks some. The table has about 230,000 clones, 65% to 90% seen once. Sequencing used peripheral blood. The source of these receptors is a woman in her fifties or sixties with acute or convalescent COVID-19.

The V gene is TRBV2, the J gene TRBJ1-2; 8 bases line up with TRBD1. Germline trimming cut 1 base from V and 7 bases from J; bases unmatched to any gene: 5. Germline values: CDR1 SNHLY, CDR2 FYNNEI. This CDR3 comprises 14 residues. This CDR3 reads CASSEGQGSRGYTF. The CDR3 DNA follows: TGTGCCAGCAGTGAAGGACAGGGGTCGCGTGGCTACACCTTC.

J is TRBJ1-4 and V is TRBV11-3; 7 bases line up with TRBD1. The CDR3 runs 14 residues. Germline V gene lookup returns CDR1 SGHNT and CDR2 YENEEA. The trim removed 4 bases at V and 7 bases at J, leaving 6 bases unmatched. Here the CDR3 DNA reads TGTGCCAGCAGCTCCCTAGGACAGGCTGAAAAACTGTTTTTT. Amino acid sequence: CASSSLGQAEKLFF.

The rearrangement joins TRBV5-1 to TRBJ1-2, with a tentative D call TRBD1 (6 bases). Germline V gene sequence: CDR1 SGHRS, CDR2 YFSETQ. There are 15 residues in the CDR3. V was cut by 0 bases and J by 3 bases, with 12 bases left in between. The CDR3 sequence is CASSLEGDPHYGYTF. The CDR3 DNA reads TGCGCCAGCAGCTTGGAGGGGGACCCCCACTATGGCTACACCTTC. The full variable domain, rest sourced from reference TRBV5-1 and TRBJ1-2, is KAGVTQTPRYLIKTRGQQVTLSCSPISGHRSVSWYQQTPGQGLQFLFEYFSETQRNKGNFPGRFSGRQFSNSRSEMNVSTLELGDSALYLCASSLEGDPHYGYTFGSGTRLTVV.

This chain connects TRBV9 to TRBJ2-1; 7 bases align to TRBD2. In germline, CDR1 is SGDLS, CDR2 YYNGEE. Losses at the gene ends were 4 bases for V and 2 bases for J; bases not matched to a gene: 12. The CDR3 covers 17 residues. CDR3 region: CASSPLVTSGAYNEQFF. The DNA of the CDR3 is TGTGCCAGCAGCCCTTTGGTGACCAGCGGGGCCTACAATGAGCAGTTCTTC.

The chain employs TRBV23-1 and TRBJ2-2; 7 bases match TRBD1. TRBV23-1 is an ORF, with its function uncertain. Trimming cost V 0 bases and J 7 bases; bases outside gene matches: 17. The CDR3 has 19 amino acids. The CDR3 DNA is TGCGCCAGCAGTCAATCAGGACAGGACCCCGGAGTGGGCATCGGGGAGCTGTTTTTT. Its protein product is CASSQSGQDPGVGIGELFF.

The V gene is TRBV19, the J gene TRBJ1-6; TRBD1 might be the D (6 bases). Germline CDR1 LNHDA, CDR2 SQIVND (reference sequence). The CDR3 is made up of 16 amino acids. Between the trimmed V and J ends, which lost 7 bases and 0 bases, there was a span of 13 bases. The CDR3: CASKLGQSSYNSPLHF. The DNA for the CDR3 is TGTGCCAGTAAACTAGGACAGAGCTCCTATAATTCACCCCTCCACTTT.

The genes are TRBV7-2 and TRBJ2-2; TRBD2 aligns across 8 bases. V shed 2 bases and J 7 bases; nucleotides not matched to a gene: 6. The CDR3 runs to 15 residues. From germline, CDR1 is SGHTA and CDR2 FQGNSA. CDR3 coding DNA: TGTGCCAGCAGCTTACCAGCGGGGGCGGGCGGGGAGCTGTTTTTT. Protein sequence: CASSLPAGAGGELFF.

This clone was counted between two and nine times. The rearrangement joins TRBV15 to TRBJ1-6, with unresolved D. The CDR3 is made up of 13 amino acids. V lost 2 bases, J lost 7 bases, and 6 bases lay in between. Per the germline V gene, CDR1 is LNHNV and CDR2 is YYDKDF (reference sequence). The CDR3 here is CATSRNSNSPLHF. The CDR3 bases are TGTGCCACCAGCAGAAACAGCAATTCACCCCTCCACTTT.

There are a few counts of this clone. This CDR3 is CASSPPGSSGANVLTF. For the CDR3, the DNA is TGTGCCAGCTCACCACCCGGGAGCTCTGGGGCCAACGTCCTGACTTTC. The chain couples TRBV18 to TRBJ2-6, with D perhaps matching TRBD2 (6 bases). This CDR3 is built from 16 residues. V gave up 0 bases and J gave up 0 bases, with 6 bases separating them. In germline, CDR1 is KGHSH, CDR2 LQKENI.

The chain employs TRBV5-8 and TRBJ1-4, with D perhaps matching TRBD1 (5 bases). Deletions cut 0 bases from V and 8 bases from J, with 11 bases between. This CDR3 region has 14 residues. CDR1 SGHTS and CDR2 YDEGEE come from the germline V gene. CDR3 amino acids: CASSLGRAREKLFF. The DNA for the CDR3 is TGTGCCAGCAGCTTGGGCAGGGCGAGAGAAAAACTGTTTTTT.

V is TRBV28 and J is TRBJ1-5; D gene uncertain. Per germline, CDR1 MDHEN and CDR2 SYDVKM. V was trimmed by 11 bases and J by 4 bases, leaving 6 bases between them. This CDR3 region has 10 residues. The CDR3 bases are TGTGCCGTGAGTAATCAGCCCCAGCATTTT. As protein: CAVSNQPQHF.

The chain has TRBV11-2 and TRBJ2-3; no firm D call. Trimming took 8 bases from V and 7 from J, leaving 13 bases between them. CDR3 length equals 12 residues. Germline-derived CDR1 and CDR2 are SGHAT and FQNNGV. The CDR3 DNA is TGTGCCAGCGGGCATACAAGCCATACGCAGTATTTT. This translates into CASGHTSHTQYF.

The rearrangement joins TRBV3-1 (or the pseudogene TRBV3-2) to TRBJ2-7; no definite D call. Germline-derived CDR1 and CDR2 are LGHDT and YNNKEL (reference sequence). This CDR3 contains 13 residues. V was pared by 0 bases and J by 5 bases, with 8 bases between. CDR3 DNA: TGTGCCAGCAGCCAAGATCTCCCAGACGAGCAGTACTTC. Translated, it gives CASSQDLPDEQYF.

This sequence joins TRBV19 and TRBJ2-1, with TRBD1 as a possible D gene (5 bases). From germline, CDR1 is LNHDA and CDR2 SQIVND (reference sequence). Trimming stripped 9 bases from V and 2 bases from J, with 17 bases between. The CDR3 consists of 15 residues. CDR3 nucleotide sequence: TGTGCCAGCGCATCGACAGCGACCCCCTACAATGAGCAGTTCTTC. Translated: CASASTATPYNEQFF.

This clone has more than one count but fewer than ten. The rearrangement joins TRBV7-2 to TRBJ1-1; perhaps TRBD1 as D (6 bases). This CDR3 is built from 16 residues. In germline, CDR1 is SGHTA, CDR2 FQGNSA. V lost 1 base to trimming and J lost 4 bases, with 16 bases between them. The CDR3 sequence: CASSLEVRLGGTEAFF. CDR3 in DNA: TGTGCCAGCAGCTTAGAGGTCCGATTAGGGGGCACTGAAGCTTTCTTT.

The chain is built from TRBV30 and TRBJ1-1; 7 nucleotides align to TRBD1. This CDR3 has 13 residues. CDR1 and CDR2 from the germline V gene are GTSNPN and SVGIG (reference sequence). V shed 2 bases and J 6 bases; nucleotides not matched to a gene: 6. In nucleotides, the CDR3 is TGTGCCTGGAGTTTGGACAGGTCCTCTGAAGCTTTCTTT. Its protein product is CAWSLDRSSEAFF.

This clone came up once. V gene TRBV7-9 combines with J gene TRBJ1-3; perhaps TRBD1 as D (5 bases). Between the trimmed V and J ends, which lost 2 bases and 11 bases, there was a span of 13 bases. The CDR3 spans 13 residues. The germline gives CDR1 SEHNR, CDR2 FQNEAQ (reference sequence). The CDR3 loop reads CASSLQGAGPIYF. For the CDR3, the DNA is TGTGCCAGCAGCTTACAAGGGGCAGGGCCCATATATTTT.

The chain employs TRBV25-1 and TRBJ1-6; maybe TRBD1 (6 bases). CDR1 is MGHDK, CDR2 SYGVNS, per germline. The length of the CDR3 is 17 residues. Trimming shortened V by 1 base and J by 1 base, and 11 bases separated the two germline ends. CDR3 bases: TGTGCCAGCAGTGAATCGCTACAGGGTTCCTATAATTCACCCCTCCACTTT. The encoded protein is CASSESLQGSYNSPLHF. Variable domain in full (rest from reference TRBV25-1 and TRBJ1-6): EADIYQTPRYLVIGTGKKITLECSQTMGHDKMYWYQQDPGMELHLIHYSYGVNSTEKGDLSSESTVSRIRTEHFPLTLESARPSHTSQYLCASSESLQGSYNSPLHFGNGTRLTVT.